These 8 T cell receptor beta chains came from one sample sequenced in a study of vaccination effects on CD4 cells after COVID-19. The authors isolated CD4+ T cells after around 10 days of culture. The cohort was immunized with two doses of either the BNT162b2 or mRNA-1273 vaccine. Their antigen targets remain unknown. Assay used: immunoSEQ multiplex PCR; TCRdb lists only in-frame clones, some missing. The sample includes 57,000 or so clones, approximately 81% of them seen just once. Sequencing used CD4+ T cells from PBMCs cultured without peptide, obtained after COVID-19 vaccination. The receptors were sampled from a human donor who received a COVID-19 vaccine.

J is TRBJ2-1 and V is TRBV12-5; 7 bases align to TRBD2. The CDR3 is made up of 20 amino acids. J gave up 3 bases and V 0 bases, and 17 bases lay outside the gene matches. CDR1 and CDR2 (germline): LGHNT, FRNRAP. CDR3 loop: CASGLVLGGRRRSGYNEQFF. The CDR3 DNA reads TGTGCTAGTGGTTTGGTACTGGGCGGGAGAAGGAGATCGGGCTACAATGAGCAGTTCTTC.

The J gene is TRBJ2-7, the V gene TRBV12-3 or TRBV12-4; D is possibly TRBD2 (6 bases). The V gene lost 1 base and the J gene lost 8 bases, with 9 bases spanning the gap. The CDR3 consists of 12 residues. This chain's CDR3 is CASSLGGVQQYF. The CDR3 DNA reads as TGTGCCAGCAGTTTAGGGGGGGTGCAGCAGTACTTC.

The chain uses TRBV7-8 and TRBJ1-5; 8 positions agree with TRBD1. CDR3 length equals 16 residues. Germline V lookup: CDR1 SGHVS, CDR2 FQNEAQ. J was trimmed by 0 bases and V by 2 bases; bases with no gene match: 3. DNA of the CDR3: TGTGCCAGCAGCTTATCAGGGGGCACTAGCAATCAGCCCCAGCATTTT. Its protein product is CASSLSGGTSNQPQHF.

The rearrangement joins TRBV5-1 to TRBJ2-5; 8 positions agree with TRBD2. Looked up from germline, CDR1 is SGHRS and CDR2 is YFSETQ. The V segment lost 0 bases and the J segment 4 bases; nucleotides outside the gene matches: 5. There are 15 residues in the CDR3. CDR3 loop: CASSLGTSGRETQYF. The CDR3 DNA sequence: TGCGCCAGCAGCTTGGGCACTAGCGGACGAGAGACCCAGTACTTC. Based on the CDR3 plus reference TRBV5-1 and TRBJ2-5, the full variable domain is KAGVTQTPRYLIKTRGQQVTLSCSPISGHRSVSWYQQTPGQGLQFLFEYFSETQRNKGNFPGRFSGRQFSNSRSEMNVSTLELGDSALYLCASSLGTSGRETQYFGPGTRLLVL.

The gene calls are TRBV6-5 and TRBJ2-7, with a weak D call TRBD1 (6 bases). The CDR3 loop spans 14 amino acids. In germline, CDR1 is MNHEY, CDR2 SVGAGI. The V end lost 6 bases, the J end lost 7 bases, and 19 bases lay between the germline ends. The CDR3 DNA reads TGTGCCAGCAGCCGGCGGGCCGAGGGGGTTGAGCAGTACTTC. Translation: CASSRRAEGVEQYF.

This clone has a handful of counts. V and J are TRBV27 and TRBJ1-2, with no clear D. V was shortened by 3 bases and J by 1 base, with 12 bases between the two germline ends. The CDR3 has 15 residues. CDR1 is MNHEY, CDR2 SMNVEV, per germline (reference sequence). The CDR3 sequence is CASSFDKNYNYGYTF. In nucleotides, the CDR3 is TGTGCCAGCAGTTTCGACAAAAATTATAACTATGGCTACACCTTC.

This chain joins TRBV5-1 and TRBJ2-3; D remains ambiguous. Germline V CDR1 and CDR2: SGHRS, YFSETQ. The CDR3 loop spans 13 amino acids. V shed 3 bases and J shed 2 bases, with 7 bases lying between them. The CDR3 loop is CASSYPATDTQYF. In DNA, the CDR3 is TGCGCCAGCAGCTACCCAGCCACAGATACGCAGTATTTT.

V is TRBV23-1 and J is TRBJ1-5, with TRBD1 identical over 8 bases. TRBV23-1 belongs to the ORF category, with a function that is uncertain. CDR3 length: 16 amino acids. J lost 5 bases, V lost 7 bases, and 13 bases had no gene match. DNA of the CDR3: TGCGCCAGCACGGGGGGGGTCAGGGGGCGAGATCAGCCCCAGCATTTT. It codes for CASTGGVRGRDQPQHF.